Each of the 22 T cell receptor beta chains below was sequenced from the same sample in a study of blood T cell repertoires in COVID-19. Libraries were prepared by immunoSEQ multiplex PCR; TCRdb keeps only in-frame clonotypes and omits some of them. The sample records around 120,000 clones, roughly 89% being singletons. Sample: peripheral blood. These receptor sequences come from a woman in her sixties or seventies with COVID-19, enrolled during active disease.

The CDR3 sequence: CASSAGPIYEQYF. The CDR3 DNA reads as TGCGCCAGCAGTGCGGGTCCCATATACGAGCAGTACTTC. The rearrangement links TRBV10-1 to TRBJ2-7; the D is unclear. Germline V lookup: CDR1 WNHNN, CDR2 SYGVQD (reference sequence). This CDR3 spans 13 amino acids. V lost 4 bases, J lost 4 bases, and 11 bases lay in between.

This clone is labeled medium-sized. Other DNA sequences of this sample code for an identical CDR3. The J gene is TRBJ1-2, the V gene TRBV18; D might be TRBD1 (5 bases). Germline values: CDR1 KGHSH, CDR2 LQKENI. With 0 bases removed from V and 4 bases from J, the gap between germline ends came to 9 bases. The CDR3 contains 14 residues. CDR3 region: CASSPPTESYGYTF. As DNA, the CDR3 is TGTGCCAGCTCACCACCGACAGAATCCTATGGCTACACCTTC.

CDR3: CATSYPGQGSLEPFDEQYF. In DNA form, the CDR3 reads TGTGCCACCAGCTACCCGGGACAGGGATCCCTTGAGCCCTTTGACGAGCAGTACTTC. The rearrangement links TRBV24-1 to TRBJ2-7, with TRBD1 identical over 9 bases. V lost 7 bases and J lost 5; bases outside the gene matches: 23. Germline V gene lookup returns CDR1 KGHDR and CDR2 SFDVKD. The CDR3 loop spans 19 amino acids.

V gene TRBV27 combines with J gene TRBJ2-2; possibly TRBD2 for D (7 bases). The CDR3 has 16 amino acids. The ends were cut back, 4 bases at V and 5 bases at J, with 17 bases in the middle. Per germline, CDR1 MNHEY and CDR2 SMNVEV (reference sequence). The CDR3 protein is CASSWRGGSGTGELFF. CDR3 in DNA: TGTGCCAGCAGTTGGAGGGGGGGCTCTGGGACCGGGGAGCTGTTTTTT.

The CDR3, as DNA: TGTGCCAGCAGCTCCGCCGGACAGGGGGCACAAGAGACCCAGTACTTC. Amino acids: CASSSAGQGAQETQYF. The J gene is TRBJ2-5, the V gene TRBV5-5; 11 bases align to TRBD1. V gave up 3 bases and J gave up 2 bases; unmatched junction bases: 6. CDR3 length equals 16 residues. CDR1 is SGHKS and CDR2 is YYEKEE in the germline V gene (reference sequence).

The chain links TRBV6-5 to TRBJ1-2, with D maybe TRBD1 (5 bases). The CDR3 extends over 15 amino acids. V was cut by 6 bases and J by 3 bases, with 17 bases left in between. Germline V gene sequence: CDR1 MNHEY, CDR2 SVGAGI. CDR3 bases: TGTGCCAGCAGAATGGGGGGGAGTCTTTACTATGGCTACACCTTC. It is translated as CASRMGGSLYYGYTF.

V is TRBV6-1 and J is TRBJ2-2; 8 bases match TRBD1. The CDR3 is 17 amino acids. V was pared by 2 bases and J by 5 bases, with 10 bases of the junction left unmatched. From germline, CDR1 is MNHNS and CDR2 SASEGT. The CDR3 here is CASSERRQGARTGELFF. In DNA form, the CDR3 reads TGTGCCAGCAGTGAACGTCGGCAGGGGGCGCGGACCGGGGAGCTGTTTTTT.

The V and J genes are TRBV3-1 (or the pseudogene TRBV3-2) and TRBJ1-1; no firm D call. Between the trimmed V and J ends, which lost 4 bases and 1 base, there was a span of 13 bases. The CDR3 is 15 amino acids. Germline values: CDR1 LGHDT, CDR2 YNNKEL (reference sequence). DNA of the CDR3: TGTGCCAGCAGCCTCAACACCAACACGAACACTGAAGCTTTCTTT. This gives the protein CASSLNTNTNTEAFF.

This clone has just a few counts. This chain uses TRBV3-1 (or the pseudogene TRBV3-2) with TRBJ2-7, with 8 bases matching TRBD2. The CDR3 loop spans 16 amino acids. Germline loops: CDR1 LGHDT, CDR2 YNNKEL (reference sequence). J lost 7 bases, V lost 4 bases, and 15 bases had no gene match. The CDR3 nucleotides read TGTGCCAGCAGCCGCCCCCGGGGGGGCCGCCGGGGGGAGCAGTACTTC. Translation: CASSRPRGGRRGEQYF.

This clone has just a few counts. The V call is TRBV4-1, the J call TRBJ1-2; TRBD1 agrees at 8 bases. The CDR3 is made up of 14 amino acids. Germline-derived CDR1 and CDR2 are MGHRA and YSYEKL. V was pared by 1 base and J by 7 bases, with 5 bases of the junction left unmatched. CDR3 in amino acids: CASSQGQGLFGYTF. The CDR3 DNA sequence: TGCGCCAGCAGCCAAGGACAGGGGTTATTTGGCTACACCTTC.

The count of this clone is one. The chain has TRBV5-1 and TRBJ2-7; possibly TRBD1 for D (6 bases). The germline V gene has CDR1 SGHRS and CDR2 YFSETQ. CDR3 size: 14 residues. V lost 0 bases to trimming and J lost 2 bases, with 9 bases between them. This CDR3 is CASSLGQVTYEQYF. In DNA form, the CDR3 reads TGCGCCAGCAGCTTGGGACAGGTCACCTACGAGCAGTACTTC. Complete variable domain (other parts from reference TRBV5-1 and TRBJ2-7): KAGVTQTPRYLIKTRGQQVTLSCSPISGHRSVSWYQQTPGQGLQFLFEYFSETQRNKGNFPGRFSGRQFSNSRSEMNVSTLELGDSALYLCASSLGQVTYEQYFGPGTRLTVT.

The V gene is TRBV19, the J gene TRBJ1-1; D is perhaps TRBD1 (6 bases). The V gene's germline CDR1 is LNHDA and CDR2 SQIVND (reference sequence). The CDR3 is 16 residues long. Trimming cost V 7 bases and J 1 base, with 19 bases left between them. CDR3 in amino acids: CASTKGPGQGNTEAFF. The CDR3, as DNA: TGTGCCAGTACTAAAGGACCGGGACAAGGGAACACTGAAGCTTTCTTT.

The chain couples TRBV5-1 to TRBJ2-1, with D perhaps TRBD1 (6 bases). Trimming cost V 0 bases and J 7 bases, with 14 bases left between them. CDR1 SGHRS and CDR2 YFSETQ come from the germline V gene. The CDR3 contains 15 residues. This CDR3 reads CASSLDRVVRNEQFF. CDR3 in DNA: TGCGCCAGCAGCTTGGACAGGGTGGTGAGAAATGAGCAGTTCTTC.

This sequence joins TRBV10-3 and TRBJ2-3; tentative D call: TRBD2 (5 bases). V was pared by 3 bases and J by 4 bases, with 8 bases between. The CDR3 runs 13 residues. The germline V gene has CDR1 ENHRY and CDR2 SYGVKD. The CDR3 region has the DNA TGTGCCATCAGTGACTTGGAGGCAGATACGCAGTATTTT. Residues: CAISDLEADTQYF.

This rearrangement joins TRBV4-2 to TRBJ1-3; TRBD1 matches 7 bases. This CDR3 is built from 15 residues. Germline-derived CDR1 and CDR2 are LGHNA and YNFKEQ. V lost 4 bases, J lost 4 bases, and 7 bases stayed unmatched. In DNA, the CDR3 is TGTGCCAGCAGCCGACAGGGCTCTCTGGGAAACACCATATATTTT. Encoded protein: CASSRQGSLGNTIYF.

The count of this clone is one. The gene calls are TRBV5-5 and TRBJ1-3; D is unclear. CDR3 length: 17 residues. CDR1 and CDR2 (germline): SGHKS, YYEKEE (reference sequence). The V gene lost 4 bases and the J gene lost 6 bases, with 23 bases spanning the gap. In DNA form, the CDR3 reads TGTGCCAGCAGCCTGAGGTGGATCCCCATGGGAGAAAACACCATATATTTT. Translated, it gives CASSLRWIPMGENTIYF.

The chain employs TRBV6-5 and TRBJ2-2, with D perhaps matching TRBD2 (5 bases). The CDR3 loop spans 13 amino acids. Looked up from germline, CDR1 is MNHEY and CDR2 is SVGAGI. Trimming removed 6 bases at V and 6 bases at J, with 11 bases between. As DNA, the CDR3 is TGTGCCAGCAGGCGAGGGCAGGCCGGGGAGCTGTTTTTT. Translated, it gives CASRRGQAGELFF.

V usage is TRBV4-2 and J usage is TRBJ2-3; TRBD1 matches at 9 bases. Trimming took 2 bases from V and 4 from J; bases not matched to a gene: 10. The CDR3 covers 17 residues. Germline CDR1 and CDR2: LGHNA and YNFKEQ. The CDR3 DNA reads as TGTGCCAGCAGCCAAAGCCGGACAGGGGTTGAGGCAGATACGCAGTATTTT. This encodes CASSQSRTGVEADTQYF.

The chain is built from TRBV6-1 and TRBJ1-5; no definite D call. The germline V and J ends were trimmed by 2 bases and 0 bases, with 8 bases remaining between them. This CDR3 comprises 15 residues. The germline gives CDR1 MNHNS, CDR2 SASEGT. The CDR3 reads CASSEPPGSNQPQHF. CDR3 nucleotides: TGTGCCAGCAGTGAACCCCCAGGTAGCAATCAGCCCCAGCATTTT.

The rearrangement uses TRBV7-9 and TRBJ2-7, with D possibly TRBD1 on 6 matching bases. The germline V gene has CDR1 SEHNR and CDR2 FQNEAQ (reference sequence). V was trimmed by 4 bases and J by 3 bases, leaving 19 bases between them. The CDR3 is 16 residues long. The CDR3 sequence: CASSSTGLESFYEQYF. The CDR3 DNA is TGTGCCAGCAGCTCAACAGGGTTAGAATCGTTCTACGAGCAGTACTTC.

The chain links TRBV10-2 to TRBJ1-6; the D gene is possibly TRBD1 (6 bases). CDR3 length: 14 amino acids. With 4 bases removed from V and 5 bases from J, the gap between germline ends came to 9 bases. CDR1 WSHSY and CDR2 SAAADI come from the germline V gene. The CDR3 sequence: CASSGDTDNSPLHF. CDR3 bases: TGCGCCAGCAGTGGGGACACCGATAATTCACCCCTCCACTTT.

The CDR3 is CASSPGTGGSYEQYF. The CDR3 DNA reads as TGTGCCAGTAGTCCTGGGACAGGGGGATCCTACGAGCAGTACTTC. The V call is TRBV19, the J call TRBJ2-7, with TRBD1 identical over 11 bases. The CDR3 loop spans 15 amino acids. CDR1 is LNHDA and CDR2 is SQIVND in the germline V gene (reference sequence). V dropped 5 bases and J dropped 1; count of bases not matched to a gene: 4.